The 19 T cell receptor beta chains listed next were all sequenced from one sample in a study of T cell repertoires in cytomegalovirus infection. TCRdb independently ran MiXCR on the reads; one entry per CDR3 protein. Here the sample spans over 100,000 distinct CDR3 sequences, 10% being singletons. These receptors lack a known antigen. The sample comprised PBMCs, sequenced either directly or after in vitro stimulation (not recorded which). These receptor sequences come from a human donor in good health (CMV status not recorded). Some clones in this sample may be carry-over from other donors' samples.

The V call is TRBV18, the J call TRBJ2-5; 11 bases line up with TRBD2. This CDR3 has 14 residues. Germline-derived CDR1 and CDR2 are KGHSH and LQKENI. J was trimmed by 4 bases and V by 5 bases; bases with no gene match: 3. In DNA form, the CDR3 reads TGTGCCAGCTCAACTAGCGGGAGCTTAGAGACCCAGTACTTC. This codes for CASSTSGSLETQYF. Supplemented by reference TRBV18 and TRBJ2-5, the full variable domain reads NAGVMQNPRHLVRRRGQEARLRCSPMKGHSHVYWYRQLPEEGLKFMVYLQKENIIDESGMPKERFSAEFPKEGPSILRIQQVVRGDSAAYFCASSTSGSLETQYFGPGTRLLVL.

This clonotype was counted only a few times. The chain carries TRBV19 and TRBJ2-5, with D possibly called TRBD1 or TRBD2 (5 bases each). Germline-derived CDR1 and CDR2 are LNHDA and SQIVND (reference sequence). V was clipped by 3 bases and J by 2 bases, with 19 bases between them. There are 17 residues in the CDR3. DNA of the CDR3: TGTGCCAGTAGTATGCGCCGAGGGGCAGGCTATCAAGAGACCCAGTACTTC. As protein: CASSMRRGAGYQETQYF. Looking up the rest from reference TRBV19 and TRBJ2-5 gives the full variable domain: DGGITQSPKYLFRKEGQNVTLSCEQNLNHDAMYWYRQDPGQGLRLIYYSQIVNDFQKGDIAEGYSVSREKKESFPLTVTSAQKNPTAFYLCASSMRRGAGYQETQYFGPGTRLLVL.

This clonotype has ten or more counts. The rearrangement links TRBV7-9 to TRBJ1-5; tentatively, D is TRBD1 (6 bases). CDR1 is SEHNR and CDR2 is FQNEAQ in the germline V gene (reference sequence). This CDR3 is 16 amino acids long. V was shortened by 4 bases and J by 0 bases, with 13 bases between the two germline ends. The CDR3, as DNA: TGTGCCAGCAGCTCCGGTGGGGGGCTTAGCAATCAGCCCCAGCATTTT. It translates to CASSSGGGLSNQPQHF.

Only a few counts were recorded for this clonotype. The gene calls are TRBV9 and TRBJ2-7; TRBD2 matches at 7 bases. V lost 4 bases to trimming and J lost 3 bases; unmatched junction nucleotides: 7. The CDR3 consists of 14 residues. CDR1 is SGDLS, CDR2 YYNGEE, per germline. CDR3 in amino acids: CASSPGGWLYEQYF. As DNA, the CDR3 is TGTGCCAGCAGCCCCGGGGGGTGGCTCTACGAGCAGTACTTC.

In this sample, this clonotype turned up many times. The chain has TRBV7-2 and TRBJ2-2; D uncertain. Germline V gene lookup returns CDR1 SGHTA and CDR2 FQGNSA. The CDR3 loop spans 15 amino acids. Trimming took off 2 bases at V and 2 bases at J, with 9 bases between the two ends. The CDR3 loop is CASSLRFLNTGELFF. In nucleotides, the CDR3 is TGTGCCAGCAGCTTACGATTTCTCAACACCGGGGAGCTGTTTTTT.

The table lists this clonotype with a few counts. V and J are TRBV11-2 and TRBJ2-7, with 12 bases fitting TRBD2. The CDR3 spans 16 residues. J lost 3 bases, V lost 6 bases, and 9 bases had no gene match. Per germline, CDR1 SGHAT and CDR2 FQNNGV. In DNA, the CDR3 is TGTGCCAGCAGGTTGACTAGCGGGAGATCCCTCTACGAGCAGTACTTC. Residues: CASRLTSGRSLYEQYF.

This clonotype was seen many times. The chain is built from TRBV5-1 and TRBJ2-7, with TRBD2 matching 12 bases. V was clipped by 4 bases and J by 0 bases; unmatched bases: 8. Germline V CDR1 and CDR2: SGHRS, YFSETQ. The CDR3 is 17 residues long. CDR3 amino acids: CASSGGLAGYLSYEQYF. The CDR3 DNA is TGCGCCAGCAGCGGGGGACTAGCGGGCTACCTCTCCTACGAGCAGTACTTC. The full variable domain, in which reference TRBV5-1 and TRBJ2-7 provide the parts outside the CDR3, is KAGVTQTPRYLIKTRGQQVTLSCSPISGHRSVSWYQQTPGQGLQFLFEYFSETQRNKGNFPGRFSGRQFSNSRSEMNVSTLELGDSALYLCASSGGLAGYLSYEQYFGPGTRLTVT.

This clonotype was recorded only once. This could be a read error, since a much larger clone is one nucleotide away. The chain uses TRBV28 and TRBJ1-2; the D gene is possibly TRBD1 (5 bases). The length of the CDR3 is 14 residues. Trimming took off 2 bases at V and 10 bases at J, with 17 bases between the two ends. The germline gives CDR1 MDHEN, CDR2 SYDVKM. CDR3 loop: CASSLPGILGDYTF. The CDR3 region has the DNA TGTGCCAGCAGTTTACCAGGGATCTTGGGCGACTACACCTTC.

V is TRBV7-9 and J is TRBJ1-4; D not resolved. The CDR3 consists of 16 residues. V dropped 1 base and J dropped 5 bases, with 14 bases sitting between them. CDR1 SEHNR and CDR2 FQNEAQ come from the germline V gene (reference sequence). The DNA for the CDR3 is TGTGCCAGCAGCTTAGTCCAGGCCAGCCCCAATGAAAAACTGTTTTTT. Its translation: CASSLVQASPNEKLFF.

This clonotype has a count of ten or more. For the CDR3, the DNA is TGTGCCAGCAGCCTCTACGAGCCCCCTCGGGAGACCCAGTACTTC. Translation: CASSLYEPPRETQYF. The rearrangement links TRBV7-6 to TRBJ2-5; D ambiguous. This CDR3 region has 15 residues. V lost 5 bases to trimming and J lost 5 bases, with 18 bases between them. Germline-derived CDR1 and CDR2 are SGHVS and FNYEAQ.

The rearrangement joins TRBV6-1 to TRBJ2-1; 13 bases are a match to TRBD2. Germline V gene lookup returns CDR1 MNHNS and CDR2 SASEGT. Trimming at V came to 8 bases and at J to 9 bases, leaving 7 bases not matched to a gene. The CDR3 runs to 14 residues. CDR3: CASRGLAGLTEQFF. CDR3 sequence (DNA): TGTGCCAGCCGGGGACTAGCGGGATTAACTGAGCAGTTCTTC.

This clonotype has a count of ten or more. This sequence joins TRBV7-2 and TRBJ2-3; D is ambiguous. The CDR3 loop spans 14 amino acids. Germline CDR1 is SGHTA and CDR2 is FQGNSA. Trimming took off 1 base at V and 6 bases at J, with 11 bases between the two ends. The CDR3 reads CASSLDGPLDTQYF. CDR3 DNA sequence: TGTGCCAGCAGCTTAGATGGGCCTTTGGATACGCAGTATTTT. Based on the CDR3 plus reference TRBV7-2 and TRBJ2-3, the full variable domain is GAGVSQSPSNKVTEKGKDVELRCDPISGHTALYWYRQSLGQGLEFLIYFQGNSAPDKSGLPSDRFSAERTGGSVSTLTIQRTQQEDSAVYLCASSLDGPLDTQYFGPGTRLTVL.

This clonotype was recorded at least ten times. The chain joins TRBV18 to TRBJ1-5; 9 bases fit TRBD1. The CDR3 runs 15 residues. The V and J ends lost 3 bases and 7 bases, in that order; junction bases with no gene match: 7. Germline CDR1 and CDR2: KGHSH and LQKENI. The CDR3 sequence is CASSPETGGWQPQHF. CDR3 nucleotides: TGTGCCAGCTCACCGGAGACAGGGGGGTGGCAGCCCCAGCATTTT.

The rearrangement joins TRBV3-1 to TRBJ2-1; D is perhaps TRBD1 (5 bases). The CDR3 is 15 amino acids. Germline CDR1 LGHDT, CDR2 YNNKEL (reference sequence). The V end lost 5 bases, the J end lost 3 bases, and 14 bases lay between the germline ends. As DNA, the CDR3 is TGTGCCAGCAGCGCAGACAGAGAGCTCTACAATGAGCAGTTCTTC. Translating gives CASSADRELYNEQFF.

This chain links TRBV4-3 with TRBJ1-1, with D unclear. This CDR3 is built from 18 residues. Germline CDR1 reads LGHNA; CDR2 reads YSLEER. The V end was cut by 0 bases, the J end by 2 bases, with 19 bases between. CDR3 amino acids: CASSQDQREIFFNTEAFF. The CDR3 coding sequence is TGCGCCAGCAGCCAAGATCAGAGGGAGATCTTCTTTAACACTGAAGCTTTCTTT.

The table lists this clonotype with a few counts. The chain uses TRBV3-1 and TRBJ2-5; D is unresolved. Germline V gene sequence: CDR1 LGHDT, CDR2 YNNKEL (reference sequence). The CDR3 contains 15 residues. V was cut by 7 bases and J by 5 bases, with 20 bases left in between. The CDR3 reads CASTVMDGMGETQYF. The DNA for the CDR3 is TGTGCCAGCACCGTCATGGATGGGATGGGGGAGACCCAGTACTTC.

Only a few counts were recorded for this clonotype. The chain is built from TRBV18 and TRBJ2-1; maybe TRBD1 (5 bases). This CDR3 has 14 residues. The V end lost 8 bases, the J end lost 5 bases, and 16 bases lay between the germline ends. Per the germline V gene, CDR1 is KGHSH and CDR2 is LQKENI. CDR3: CASARGGTDNEQFF. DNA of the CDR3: TGTGCCAGCGCAAGGGGCGGAACCGACAATGAGCAGTTCTTC. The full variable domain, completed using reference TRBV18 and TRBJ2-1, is NAGVMQNPRHLVRRRGQEARLRCSPMKGHSHVYWYRQLPEEGLKFMVYLQKENIIDESGMPKERFSAEFPKEGPSILRIQQVVRGDSAAYFCASARGGTDNEQFFGPGTRLTVL.

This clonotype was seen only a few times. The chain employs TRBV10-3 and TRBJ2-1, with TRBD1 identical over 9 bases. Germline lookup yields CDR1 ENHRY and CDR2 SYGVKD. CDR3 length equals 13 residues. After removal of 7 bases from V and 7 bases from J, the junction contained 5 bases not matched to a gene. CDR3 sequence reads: CAIKQGASNEQFF. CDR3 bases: TGTGCCATCAAACAGGGGGCTTCGAATGAGCAGTTCTTC.

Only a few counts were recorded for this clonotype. CDR3 sequence (DNA): TGTGCCAGCAGCCAAGGACAGTCGCATTCCTACGAGCAGTACTTC. It encodes CASSQGQSHSYEQYF. The chain employs TRBV3-1 and TRBJ2-7; the D gene is possibly TRBD1 (5 bases). CDR3 length: 15 amino acids. Germline V gene lookup returns CDR1 LGHDT and CDR2 YNNKEL (reference sequence). V was shortened by 1 base and J by 1 base, with 11 bases between the two germline ends.